This TCR beta chain was recovered during a study of cytomegalovirus exposure and HLA in healthy donors. Details on this clone: Antigen unknown.

Study findings and constraints: Reports indicate that TCR beta sequences accurately predicted the HLA-A and HLA-B alleles of most subjects. Later analysis associated a missense DCLRE1C variant with TCR beta V- and J-gene trimming.

CDR1 SGHNT and CDR2 YYREEE come from the germline V gene (reference sequence). The CDR3 has 17 residues. V dropped 3 bases and J dropped 7; count of bases not matched to a gene: 12. PCR was performed using 60 Vbeta and 13 Jbeta primers. The data were produced by immunoSEQ multiplex PCR, yet TCRdb's version contains in-frame clones alone and is incomplete. This table holds more than 150,000 clones, about 80% found once. Sequenced material: PBMCs. The V call is TRBV5-4, the J call TRBJ2-3, with 12 positions matching TRBD2. The sequence came from a woman between 18 and 30 years old in good health and CMV-seropositive. The CDR3 DNA sequence: TGTGCCAGCAGCTCCCCTAGCGGGGGGGCGGGGGGGAATACGCAGTATTTT. Residues: CASSSPSGGAGGNTQYF.